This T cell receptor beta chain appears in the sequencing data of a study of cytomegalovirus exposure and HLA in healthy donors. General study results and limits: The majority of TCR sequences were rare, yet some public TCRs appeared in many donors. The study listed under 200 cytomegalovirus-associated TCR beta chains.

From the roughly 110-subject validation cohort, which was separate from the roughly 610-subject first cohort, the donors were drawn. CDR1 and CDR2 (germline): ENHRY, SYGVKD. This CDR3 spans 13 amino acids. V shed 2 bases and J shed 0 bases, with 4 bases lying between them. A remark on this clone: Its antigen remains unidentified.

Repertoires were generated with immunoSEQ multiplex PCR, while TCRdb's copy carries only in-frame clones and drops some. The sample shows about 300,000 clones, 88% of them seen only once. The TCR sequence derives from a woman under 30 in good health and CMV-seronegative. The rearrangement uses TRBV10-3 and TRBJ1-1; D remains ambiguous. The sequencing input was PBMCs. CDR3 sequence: CAISEGVNTEAFF. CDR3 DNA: TGTGCCATCAGTGAGGGAGTGAACACTGAAGCTTTCTTT.